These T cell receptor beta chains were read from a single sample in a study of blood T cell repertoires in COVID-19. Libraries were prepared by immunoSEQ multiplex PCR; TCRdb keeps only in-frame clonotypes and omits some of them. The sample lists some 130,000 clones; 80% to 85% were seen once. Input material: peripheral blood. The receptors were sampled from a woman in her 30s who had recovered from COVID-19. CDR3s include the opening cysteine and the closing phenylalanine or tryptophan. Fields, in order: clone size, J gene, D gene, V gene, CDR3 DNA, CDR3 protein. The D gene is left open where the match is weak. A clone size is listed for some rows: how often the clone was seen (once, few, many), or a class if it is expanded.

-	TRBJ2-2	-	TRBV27	TGTGCCAGCAGTCCCCGGGGCGCGGCGGGGACCGGGGAGCTGTTTTTT	CASSPRGAAGTGELFF
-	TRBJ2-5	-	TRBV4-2	TGTGCCAGCACCCCCCTTTGTGGTGGGAGTTGCCTTCAAGAGACCCAGTACTTC	CASTPLCGGSCLQETQYF
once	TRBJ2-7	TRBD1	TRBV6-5	TGTGCCAGCAAGGTCACAGGGGGCTCCTACGAGCAGTACTTC	CASKVTGGSYEQYF
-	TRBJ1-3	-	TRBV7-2	TGTGCCAGCAGCCTTGGATCAGGGAGGGCAATCTCTGGAAACACCATATATTTT	CASSLGSGRAISGNTIYF
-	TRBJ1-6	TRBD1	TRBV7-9	TGTGCCAGCAGCTACGGACAGGGTAATAATTCACCCCTCCACTTT	CASSYGQGNNSPLHF
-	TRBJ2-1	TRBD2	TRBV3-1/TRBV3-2	TGTGCCAGCAGCCGCCTTAGCGGGAGGAGCAATGAGCAGTTCTTC	CASSRLSGRSNEQFF
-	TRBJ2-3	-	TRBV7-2	TGTGCCAGCAGCTTAGTGGGTAGCGCGGGCAGGTCAGATACGCAGTATTTT	CASSLVGSAGRSDTQYF
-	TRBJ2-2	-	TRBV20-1	TGCAGTGCTAGTGTTAGTATGAACACCGGGGAGCTGTTTTTT	CSASVSMNTGELFF
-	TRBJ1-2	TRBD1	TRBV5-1	TGCGCCAGCAGCTCGACAGGGGAGAACTATGGCTACACCTTC	CASSSTGENYGYTF
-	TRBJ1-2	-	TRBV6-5	TGTGCCAGCACCTACGGGGTAGGAGGCTACACCTTC	CASTYGVGGYTF
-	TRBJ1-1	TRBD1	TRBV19	TGTGCCAGTAGAAGACAGGGGGCCCGCACTGAAGCTTTCTTT	CASRRQGARTEAFF
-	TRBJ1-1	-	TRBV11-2	TGTGCCAGCAGGCTCGCGGGGGGCACTGAAGCTTTCTTT	CASRLAGGTEAFF
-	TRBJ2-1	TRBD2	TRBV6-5	TGTGCCAGCAGTTCCGGACTAGCCGGCGAGTTCTTC	CASSSGLAGEFF
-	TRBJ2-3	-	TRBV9	TGTGCCAGCAGCGTAGCGGGAGCCCCCCCCGATACGCAGTATTTT	CASSVAGAPPDTQYF
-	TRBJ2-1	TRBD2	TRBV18	TGTGCCAGCCGCTTCGGGTCCAGCGGGGATGAGCAGTTCTTC	CASRFGSSGDEQFF
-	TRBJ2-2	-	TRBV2	TGTGCCAGCTCCCGGGAGCCGTATAGTCATACCGGGGAGCTGTTTTTT	CASSREPYSHTGELFF
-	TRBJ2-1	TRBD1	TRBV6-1	TGTGCCAGCAGTGGAGCGACAGGGGGCGGGTTCAATGAGCAGTTCTTC	CASSGATGGGFNEQFF
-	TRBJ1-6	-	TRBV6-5	TGTGCCAGCAGTTACCAAGGCAGGGGCTATTCACCCCTCCACTTT	CASSYQGRGYSPLHF
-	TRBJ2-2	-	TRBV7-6	TGTGCCAGCAGCTTAGCGGATAGGAACAGCGGGGAGCTGTTTTTT	CASSLADRNSGELFF
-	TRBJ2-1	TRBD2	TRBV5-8	TGTGCCAGCAGCTTGGACGACGGGGGGGTTTACGTCAATGAGCAGTTCTTC	CASSLDDGGVYVNEQFF
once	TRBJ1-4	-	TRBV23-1	TGCGCCAGCAGTCAATTCCTTACAACGGGACTAAAGGCTGAAAAACTGTTTTTT	CASSQFLTTGLKAEKLFF
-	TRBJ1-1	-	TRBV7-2	TGTGCCAGCAGCTTAGCGCTCGGGTCCTGGAAACCCAGGGCTGAAGCTTTCTTT	CASSLALGSWKPRAEAFF
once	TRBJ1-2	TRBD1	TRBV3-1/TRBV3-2	TGTGCCAGCAGTCTGGTACGGACAGGGGGCGCGGGAGGCTACACCTTC	CASSLVRTGGAGGYTF
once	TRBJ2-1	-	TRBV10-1	TGCGCCAGCAGTGAGTCTCTCGGGGAGCAGTTCTTC	CASSESLGEQFF
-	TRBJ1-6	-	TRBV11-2	TGTGCCAGCAGCACAGCAGGGGTTGCTTCACCCCTCCACTTT	CASSTAGVASPLHF
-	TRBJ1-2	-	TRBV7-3	TGTGCCAGCAGCTTAACAGGGGTTATCGGCTACACCTTC	CASSLTGVIGYTF
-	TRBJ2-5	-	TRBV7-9	TGTGCCAGCAGCTTAGCGCCCGGTTGGGAGACCCAGTACTTC	CASSLAPGWETQYF
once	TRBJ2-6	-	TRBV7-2	TGTGCCAGCAGCTCCAGGAACGGGGCCAACGTCCTGACTTTC	CASSSRNGANVLTF
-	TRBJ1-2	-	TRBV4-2	TGTGCCAGCAGCCAAGGAACAGGGTTAGACTATGGCTACACCTTC	CASSQGTGLDYGYTF
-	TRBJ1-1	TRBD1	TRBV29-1	TGCAGCGTACGGACAGGGGGTCGGGCTGAAGCTTTCTTT	CSVRTGGRAEAFF
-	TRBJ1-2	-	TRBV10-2	TGCGCCAGCACCGAGAGAGATGGCTACACCTTC	CASTERDGYTF
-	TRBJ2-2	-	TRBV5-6	TGTGCCAGCAGGAACACAGGGAACACCGGGGAGCTGTTTTTT	CASRNTGNTGELFF
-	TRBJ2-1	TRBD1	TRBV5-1	TGCGCCAGCAGCTTGGAAGGACAGGGCTACAATGAGCAGTTCTTC	CASSLEGQGYNEQFF
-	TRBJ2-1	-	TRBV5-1	TGCGCCAGCAGCGGACAAGGACAGGGAGGGAATGAGCAGTTCTTC	CASSGQGQGGNEQFF
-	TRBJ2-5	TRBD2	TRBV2	TGTGCCAGCACCCCCCCATGGCTAGCGGGAGAAGGGGAGACCCAGTACTTC	CASTPPWLAGEGETQYF